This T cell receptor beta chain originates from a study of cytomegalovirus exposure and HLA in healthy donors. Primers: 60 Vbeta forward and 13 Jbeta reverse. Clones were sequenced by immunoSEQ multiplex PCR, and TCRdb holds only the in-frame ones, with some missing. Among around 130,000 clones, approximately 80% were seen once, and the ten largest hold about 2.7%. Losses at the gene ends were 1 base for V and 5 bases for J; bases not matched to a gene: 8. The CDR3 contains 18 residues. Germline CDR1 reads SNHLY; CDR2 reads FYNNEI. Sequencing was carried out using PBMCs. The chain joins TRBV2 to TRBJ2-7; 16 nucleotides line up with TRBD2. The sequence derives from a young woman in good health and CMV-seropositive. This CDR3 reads CASSEVGLAGGPRNEQYF. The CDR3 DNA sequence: TGTGCCAGCAGTGAAGTGGGACTAGCGGGGGGGCCGAGGAACGAGCAGTACTTC. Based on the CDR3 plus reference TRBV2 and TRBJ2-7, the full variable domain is EPEVTQTPSHQVTQMGQEVILRCVPISNHLYFYWYRQILGQKVEFLVSFYNNEISEKSEIFDDQFSVERPDGSNFTLKIRSTKLEDSAMYFCASSEVGLAGGPRNEQYFGPGTRLTVT.